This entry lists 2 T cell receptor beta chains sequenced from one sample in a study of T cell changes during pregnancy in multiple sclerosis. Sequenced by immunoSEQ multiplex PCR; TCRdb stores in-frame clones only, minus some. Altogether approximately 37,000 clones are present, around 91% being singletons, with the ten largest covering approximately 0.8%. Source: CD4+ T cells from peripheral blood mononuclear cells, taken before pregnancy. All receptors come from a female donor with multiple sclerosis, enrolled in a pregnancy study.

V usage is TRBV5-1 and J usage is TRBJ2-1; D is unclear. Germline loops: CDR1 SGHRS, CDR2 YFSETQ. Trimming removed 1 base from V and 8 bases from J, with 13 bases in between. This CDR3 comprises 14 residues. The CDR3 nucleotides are TGCGCCAGCAGCTTGAGGTCAGGCAGGCATGAGCAGTTCTTC. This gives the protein CASSLRSGRHEQFF.

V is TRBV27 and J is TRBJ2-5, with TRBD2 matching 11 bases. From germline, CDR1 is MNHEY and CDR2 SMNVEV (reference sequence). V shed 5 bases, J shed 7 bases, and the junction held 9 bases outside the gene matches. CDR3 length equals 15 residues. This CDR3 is CASSLYSGRAGTQYF. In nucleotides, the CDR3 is TGTGCCAGCAGTCTATATAGCGGGAGGGCGGGGACCCAGTACTTC.